The next 21 T cell receptor beta chains were all read from a single sample in a study of T cells in Graves' hyperthyroidism and ophthalmopathy. The source material, RNA transcripts, was used to amplify TCR beta CDR3 regions. In the first-round RT-PCR of the TCR CDR3, the HTBI primer set was used. TCRdb re-analysed the multiplex PCR reads in MiXCR, keeping a single row per CDR3 protein. The profile covers roughly 600,000 distinct CDR3 sequences, with roughly 14% appearing a single time and 9.5% to 15% taken by the ten largest. The sample consisted of blood. Every receptor here comes from a woman in her fifties or sixties with Graves' ophthalmopathy.

About this clonotype itself: It may be a read error: a sequence one base away is much more abundant. This sequence joins TRBV28 and TRBJ2-7; 7 bases map to TRBD1. The CDR3 is 14 amino acids. Germline V gene data show CDR1 as MDHEN and CDR2 as SYDVKM. The CDR3 here is CAGSFSRGQGEQYF. The CDR3 DNA sequence: TGTGCCGGCAGTTTTTCAAGGGGGCAAGGCGAGCAGTACTTC. Full variable domain (outside the CDR3, taken from reference TRBV28 and TRBJ2-7): DVKVTQSSRYLVKRTGEKVFLECVQDMDHENMFWYRQDPGLGLRLIYFSYDVKMKEKGDIPEGYSVSREKKERFSLILESASTNQTSMYLCAGSFSRGQGEQYFGPGTRLTVT.

The table lists this clonotype with many counts. The V and J genes are TRBV10-3 and TRBJ2-5, with D possibly TRBD1 on 6 matching bases. Trimming cost V 0 bases and J 5 bases, with 10 bases left between them. CDR3 size: 14 residues. Per the germline V gene, CDR1 is ENHRY and CDR2 is SYGVKD. The CDR3 spells CAISESTGSETQYF. In DNA form, the CDR3 reads TGTGCCATCAGTGAGTCAACAGGGTCGGAGACCCAGTACTTC.

The chain couples TRBV9 to TRBJ2-2; D is ambiguous. The CDR3 covers 10 residues. Germline V gives CDR1 SGDLS, CDR2 YYNGEE. The germline V and J ends were trimmed by 3 bases and 10 bases, with 4 bases remaining between them. This CDR3 is CASSGKELFF. The CDR3 DNA reads TGTGCCAGCAGCGGGAAGGAGCTGTTTTTT.

Remarks on this clonotype: At one end the junction does not follow the germline gene, possibly because of a read error. The rearrangement joins TRBV11-2 to TRBJ2-7; TRBD2 agrees at 13 bases. This CDR3 has 17 amino acids. Germline loops: CDR1 SGHAT, CDR2 FQNNGV. In DNA form, the CDR3 reads TGTGCCAGCAGCCTTCGGTCCGGGACTAGCGGGACCTATGAGCAGTGCTTC. It specifies CASSLRSGTSGTYEQCF. The complete variable domain, with remaining parts taken from reference TRBV11-2 and TRBJ2-7, reads EAGVAQSPRYKIIEKRQSVAFWCNPISGHATLYWYQQILGQGPKLLIQFQNNGVVDDSQLPKDRFSAERLKGVDSTLKIQPAKLEDSAVYLCASSLRSGTSGTYEQCFGPGTRLTVT.

This clonotype was recorded many times. The rearrangement links TRBV3-1 to TRBJ2-1; 9 bases agree with TRBD2. This CDR3 comprises 15 residues. Germline CDR1 is LGHDT and CDR2 is YNNKEL (reference sequence). The V gene end was trimmed by 2 bases and the J gene end by 6 bases; junction bases not matched to a gene: 5. CDR3 amino acids: CASSQRGRGGNEQFF. The CDR3, as DNA: TGTGCCAGCAGCCAACGCGGGAGGGGGGGCAATGAGCAGTTCTTC.

There are many counts of this clonotype. The rearrangement joins TRBV27 to TRBJ2-7; 10 bases are shared with TRBD2. CDR3 length equals 16 residues. Germline trimming cut 0 bases from V and 2 bases from J; bases unmatched to any gene: 4. The germline CDR1 and CDR2 sequences are MNHEY and SMNVEV (reference sequence). CDR3 sequence reads: CASSLSGLALAYEQYF. For the CDR3, the DNA is TGTGCCAGCAGTTTATCGGGACTAGCGCTAGCCTACGAGCAGTACTTC.

This clonotype was counted at least ten times. The chain uses TRBV30 and TRBJ2-1; TRBD2 matches 7 bases. Germline V gene sequence: CDR1 GTSNPN, CDR2 SVGIG (reference sequence). There are 11 residues in the CDR3. The CDR3 DNA sequence: TGTTCCAGCGGGATCTTTGGTGAGCAGTTCTTC. Its protein product is CSSGIFGEQFF. Combining the CDR3 with reference TRBV30 and TRBJ2-1 gives the whole variable domain SQTIHQWPATLVQPVGSPLSLECTVEGTSNPNLYWYRQAAGRGLQLLFYSVGIGQISSEVPQNLSASRPQDRQFILSSKKLLLSDSGFYLCSSGIFGEQFFGPGTRLTVL.

The chain links TRBV20-1 to TRBJ2-1; 10 bases are shared with TRBD2. Trimming at V came to 5 bases and at J to 4 bases, leaving 8 bases not matched to a gene. Germline CDR1 reads DFQATT; CDR2 reads SNEGSKA (reference sequence). The CDR3 sequence is 15 residues long. The CDR3 loop reads CSAPLLAGLYNEQFF. CDR3 sequence (DNA): TGCAGTGCTCCATTACTAGCGGGACTTTACAATGAGCAGTTCTTC.

With regard to this clonotype: The CDR3 carries no conserved terminal phenylalanine or tryptophan, so it likely arises from a read error. CDR3 residues: CASSHDGSSYEQYL. CDR3 DNA sequence: TGTGCCAGCTCACACGACGGAAGCTCCTACGAGCAGTACCTC. The chain recombines TRBV18 with TRBJ2-7; no clear D. The CDR3 totals 14 residues. The V end lost 4 bases, the J end lost 0 bases, and 10 bases lay between the germline ends. CDR1 and CDR2 (germline): KGHSH, LQKENI.

Only a few counts were recorded for this clonotype. The genes are TRBV29-1 and TRBJ2-1; D call uncertain. This CDR3 is 12 amino acids long. Germline values: CDR1 SQVTM, CDR2 ANQGSEA. Trimming left V 4 bases short and J 5 bases short, with 9 bases between. In DNA, the CDR3 is TGCAGCGTTGCAATAGAACACAATGAGCAGTTCTTC. Translation: CSVAIEHNEQFF.

The table lists this clonotype with many counts. The chain combines TRBV11-2 with TRBJ2-1, with 8 positions matching TRBD2. Germline values: CDR1 SGHAT, CDR2 FQNNGV. The CDR3 has 15 residues. V was pared by 2 bases and J by 4 bases, with 4 bases of the junction left unmatched. The CDR3 DNA follows: TGTGCCAGCAGCTTATATAGCGGGGCATACAATGAGCAGTTCTTC. It specifies CASSLYSGAYNEQFF.

The rearrangement links TRBV19 to TRBJ2-1, with TRBD1 matching 11 bases. With V trimmed by 9 bases and J by 6 bases, 7 bases remained unmatched. The germline V gene encodes CDR1 LNHDA and CDR2 SQIVND (reference sequence). This CDR3 spans 14 amino acids. This CDR3 reads CASADRGRLNEQFF. The CDR3 DNA reads as TGTGCCAGCGCGGACAGGGGGCGCCTCAATGAGCAGTTCTTC.

The chain carries TRBV24-1 and TRBJ2-5; 10 positions agree with TRBD2. The CDR3 loop spans 18 amino acids. V gave up 4 bases and J gave up 5 bases; unmatched junction bases: 15. Germline V lookup: CDR1 KGHDR, CDR2 SFDVKD. CDR3 sequence: CATSEALAGEGGLETQYF. CDR3 DNA sequence: TGTGCCACCAGTGAGGCTCTAGCGGGAGAGGGAGGGTTGGAGACCCAGTACTTC.

In its sample, this clonotype was seen many times. The rearrangement joins TRBV28 to TRBJ1-2, with TRBD1 matching over 8 bases. Germline V lookup: CDR1 MDHEN, CDR2 SYDVKM. V lost 3 bases, J lost 4 bases, and 4 bases stayed unmatched. CDR3 length: 14 residues. The CDR3 reads CASSLPGTGYGYTF. The CDR3 DNA is TGTGCCAGCAGTTTGCCTGGGACAGGCTATGGCTACACCTTC.

There are many counts of this clonotype. The chain recombines TRBV2 with TRBJ2-7; a possible D gene is TRBD1 (6 bases). Trimming left V 7 bases short and J 0 bases short, with 13 bases between. The germline gives CDR1 SNHLY, CDR2 FYNNEI. CDR3 length: 14 amino acids. CDR3 coding DNA: TGTGCCAGCACTTTACAGGGCCCCTCCTACGAGCAGTACTTC. The encoded protein is CASTLQGPSYEQYF. Looking up the rest from reference TRBV2 and TRBJ2-7 gives the full variable domain: EPEVTQTPSHQVTQMGQEVILRCVPISNHLYFYWYRQILGQKVEFLVSFYNNEISEKSEIFDDQFSVERPDGSNFTLKIRSTKLEDSAMYFCASTLQGPSYEQYFGPGTRLTVT.

The chain recombines TRBV7-2 with TRBJ2-6; no firm D call. The CDR3 covers 18 residues. Germline CDR1 and CDR2: SGHTA and FQGNSA. Trimming left V 1 base short and J 0 bases short, with 13 bases between. The CDR3 protein is CASSLGLYRRSGANVLTF. The CDR3 DNA sequence: TGTGCCAGCAGCTTAGGCTTGTACAGACGCTCTGGGGCCAACGTCCTGACTTTC.

This clonotype was picked up many times. The chain joins TRBV28 to TRBJ1-5, with D perhaps TRBD1 (6 bases). V shed 3 bases and J shed 9 bases, with 15 bases lying between them. The V gene's germline CDR1 is MDHEN and CDR2 SYDVKM. This CDR3 has 14 amino acids. CDR3 sequence: CASSLPRGPMPQHF. The CDR3 DNA sequence: TGTGCCAGCAGTTTGCCCAGGGGCCCTATGCCCCAGCATTTT.

The CDR3 region is CASSQDQRGYTDTQYF. The CDR3 DNA reads TGCGCCAGCAGCCAAGATCAGCGGGGATACACAGATACGCAGTATTTT. The J gene is TRBJ2-3, the V gene TRBV4-3; 7 bases fit TRBD2. V lost 0 bases to trimming and J lost 2 bases; unmatched junction nucleotides: 5. Germline lookup yields CDR1 LGHNA and CDR2 YSLEER. This CDR3 is 16 amino acids long.

This clonotype turned up a few times. The chain links TRBV19 to TRBJ1-2, with D maybe TRBD1 (6 bases). Germline V lookup: CDR1 LNHDA, CDR2 SQIVND (reference sequence). V lost 3 bases to trimming and J lost 2 bases, with 13 bases between them. This CDR3 contains 15 residues. The CDR3 DNA is TGTGCCAGTAGTATCGGGGACAACCTGAACTATGGCTACACCTTC. Amino acid sequence: CASSIGDNLNYGYTF.

This clonotype appeared once. With a much larger clone just one base away, this may be a read error. The chain couples TRBV29-1 to TRBJ2-7; 11 nucleotides align to TRBD2. The junction had 10 bases not matched to a gene; V was cut back by 2 bases and J by 7 bases. The CDR3 has 15 residues. Germline CDR1 and CDR2: SQVTM and ANQGSEA. The CDR3 sequence: CSVEWELAGEGEQYF. The CDR3 bases are TGCAGCGTTGAATGGGAACTAGCGGGAGAGGGGGAGCAGTACTTC.

This clonotype has only a few counts. This chain joins TRBV12-3 or TRBV12-4 and TRBJ1-2; weak D call: TRBD1 (6 bases). Between the trimmed V and J ends, which lost 4 bases and 11 bases, there was a span of 20 bases. There are 14 residues in the CDR3. Here the CDR3 DNA reads TGTGCCAGCAGTTCCAACCGAATCACAGGGTTTTACACCTTC. Translated, it gives CASSSNRITGFYTF.